The 16 T cell receptor beta chains below come from one sample, sequenced in a study of PD-1 blockade in mismatch repair-deficient tumors. Assay: immunoSEQ multiplex PCR; the TCRdb copy retains only in-frame clones and omits some. The table lists 120,000 or so clones, around 86% of them singletons. Sequencing was performed on peripheral blood, taken 44 weeks after starting pembrolizumab. The receptors here all came from an adult with mismatch repair-deficient cancer.

This chain connects TRBV27 to TRBJ2-5; D gene ambiguous. This CDR3 has 18 amino acids. V lost 3 bases and J lost 4, with 24 bases in between. The germline V gene has CDR1 MNHEY and CDR2 SMNVEV (reference sequence). CDR3 DNA sequence: TGTGCCAGCAGTTTGCTCCAAACCCCCACACAAAGGGTAGAGACCCAGTACTTC. Its protein is CASSLLQTPTQRVETQYF.

The chain is built from TRBV7-8 and TRBJ2-4; D may be TRBD1 or TRBD2 (5 bases each). V shed 5 bases and J shed 0 bases, with 14 bases lying between them. CDR1 and CDR2 from the germline V gene are SGHVS and FQNEAQ. This CDR3 spans 16 amino acids. Here the CDR3 DNA reads TGTGCCAGCAGCCCGGGACGGAGTCTAGCCAAAAACATTCAGTACTTC. This encodes CASSPGRSLAKNIQYF.

Here the CDR3 reads CASSIISGDEQYF. CDR3 in DNA: TGTGCCAGTAGTATAATATCAGGGGACGAGCAGTACTTC. V is TRBV19 and J is TRBJ2-7, with D perhaps TRBD1 (6 bases). CDR1 LNHDA and CDR2 SQIVND come from the germline V gene (reference sequence). Trimming removed 2 bases from V and 5 bases from J, with 10 bases in between. The CDR3 covers 13 residues.

V is TRBV19 and J is TRBJ2-7, with D possibly being TRBD2 (5 bases). Germline values: CDR1 LNHDA, CDR2 SQIVND (reference sequence). The V gene lost 3 bases and the J gene lost 1 base, with 10 bases spanning the gap. CDR3 length equals 14 residues. CDR3: CASSISGESYEQYF. The CDR3 bases are TGTGCCAGTAGTATTTCCGGGGAGTCCTACGAGCAGTACTTC.

The sample holds one count of this clone. The V and J genes are TRBV4-1 and TRBJ1-4; D unclear. The CDR3 runs to 16 residues. The germline gives CDR1 MGHRA, CDR2 YSYEKL. V was shortened by 1 base and J by 2 bases, with 11 bases between the two germline ends. CDR3: CASSQAPGYTNEKLFF. DNA for the CDR3: TGCGCCAGCAGCCAAGCCCCAGGTTACACTAATGAAAAACTGTTTTTT.

The rearrangement uses TRBV7-9 and TRBJ2-5; TRBD1 aligns across 7 bases. CDR3 length: 15 residues. Germline V gene sequence: CDR1 SEHNR, CDR2 FQNEAQ (reference sequence). The J segment lost 3 bases and the V segment lost 1 base, leaving 5 bases of the junction unmatched. This CDR3 reads CASSLGQGGEETQYF. The CDR3, as DNA: TGTGCCAGCAGCTTAGGACAGGGCGGTGAAGAGACCCAGTACTTC.

The chain uses TRBV28 and TRBJ2-3; 8 positions match TRBD2. The J segment lost 1 base and the V segment lost 5 bases, leaving 11 bases of the junction unmatched. Germline V gene lookup returns CDR1 MDHEN and CDR2 SYDVKM. This CDR3 region has 17 residues. Here the CDR3 DNA reads TGTGCCAGCAGTCCCCCAAGCGGGAGACGGGGCACAGATACGCAGTATTTT. Translated: CASSPPSGRRGTDTQYF.

This clone has just a few counts. This sequence joins TRBV2 and TRBJ1-5; D may be TRBD1 (5 bases). The CDR3 has 14 amino acids. Germline V lookup: CDR1 SNHLY, CDR2 FYNNEI. V lost 4 bases to trimming and J lost 6 bases, with 13 bases between them. CDR3 in DNA: TGTGCCAGCAGTGGTGGCAGGGATTCTCAGCCCCAGCATTTT. Amino acids: CASSGGRDSQPQHF.

DNA of the CDR3: TGTGCCAGCAGCTTCCGATCGCCCGACGGAGGCCAAAGAGATACGCAGTATTTT. Protein: CASSFRSPDGGQRDTQYF. The rearrangement links TRBV11-2 to TRBJ2-3; tentatively, D is TRBD2 (5 bases). The CDR3 extends over 18 amino acids. CDR1 and CDR2 from the germline V gene are SGHAT and FQNNGV. The V end lost 3 bases, the J end lost 5 bases, and 24 bases lay between the germline ends.

The V and J genes are TRBV4-3 and TRBJ2-3; TRBD1 might be the D (6 bases). There are 15 residues in the CDR3. Trimming cost V 5 bases and J 2 bases, with 14 bases left between them. Germline CDR1 is LGHNA and CDR2 is YSLEER. The CDR3 protein is CASSDLGHSTDTQYF. As DNA, the CDR3 is TGCGCCAGCAGCGACCTGGGACATTCCACAGATACGCAGTATTTT.

The chain uses TRBV5-1 and TRBJ2-1; TRBD2 matches at 9 bases. The CDR3 length is 15 residues. The V gene's germline CDR1 is SGHRS and CDR2 YFSETQ. The trim removed 1 base at V and 7 bases at J, leaving 6 bases unmatched. In nucleotides, the CDR3 is TGCGCCAGCAGCTTGAGAATAGCGGGAGAGAATGAGCAGTTCTTC. Translated, it gives CASSLRIAGENEQFF.

The chain recombines TRBV30 with TRBJ2-5; D may match TRBD1 or TRBD2 (5 bases each). V dropped 5 bases and J dropped 3 bases, with 16 bases sitting between them. The V gene's germline CDR1 is GTSNPN and CDR2 SVGIG (reference sequence). The CDR3 extends over 14 amino acids. CDR3 sequence: CAWGGPDNKETQYF. CDR3 in DNA: TGTGCCTGGGGGGGACCGGACAACAAAGAGACCCAGTACTTC.

The chain carries TRBV11-2 and TRBJ2-1; TRBD2 aligns across 7 bases. The CDR3 runs 16 residues. V was pared by 5 bases and J by 1 base, with 8 bases of the junction left unmatched. CDR1 and CDR2 from the germline V gene are SGHAT and FQNNGV. The CDR3 spells CASSAPPGLSYNEQFF. The CDR3 bases are TGTGCCAGCAGCGCCCCTCCGGGACTATCCTACAATGAGCAGTTCTTC.

The chain has TRBV6-6 and TRBJ1-1; D is undetermined. The V gene lost 1 base and the J gene lost 5 bases, with 14 bases spanning the gap. Germline V gene data show CDR1 as MNHNY and CDR2 as SVGAGI (reference sequence). The CDR3 contains 15 residues. DNA for the CDR3: TGTGCCAGCAGTTACTTCTACAATATTGAGACTGAAGCTTTCTTT. Translating it yields CASSYFYNIETEAFF.

The chain carries TRBV19 and TRBJ2-3; 7 bases agree with TRBD2. CDR1 and CDR2 (germline): LNHDA, SQIVND (reference sequence). The CDR3 has 14 residues. Trimming took 5 bases from V and 0 from J; bases not matched to a gene: 2. CDR3 region: CASSWEGSTDTQYF. The CDR3 bases are TGTGCCAGTAGTTGGGAGGGTAGCACAGATACGCAGTATTTT. Full variable domain (missing parts from reference TRBV19 and TRBJ2-3): DGGITQSPKYLFRKEGQNVTLSCEQNLNHDAMYWYRQDPGQGLRLIYYSQIVNDFQKGDIAEGYSVSREKKESFPLTVTSAQKNPTAFYLCASSWEGSTDTQYFGPGTRLTVL.

This clone was seen only a few times. V and J are TRBV6-1 and TRBJ2-5, with D possibly TRBD2 on 6 matching bases. The CDR3 length is 14 residues. Trimming shortened V by 6 bases and J by 9 bases, and 20 bases separated the two germline ends. CDR1 is MNHNS and CDR2 is SASEGT in the germline V gene. As DNA, the CDR3 is TGTGCCAGCAGGCCCGGGACTCGACCCGTGGCCCAGTACTTC. Protein product: CASRPGTRPVAQYF.